Shown below are 7 T cell receptor beta chains from a single sample sequenced in a study of blood T cell repertoires in COVID-19 (dated by TCRdb to 2018 to 2021). The receptor library was made with the immunoSEQ multiplex PCR assay. The table was pulled from immuneACCESS by TCRdb, which kept in-frame rearrangements only. Such tables lose some clones; where checked, under half of the loss comes from unresolved V genes, and the rest has no known cause. In all, the sample holds 150,000 to 170,000 clones, and around 85% of those were seen once. The ten largest clonotypes hold 0.63% of the sample. The sequenced sample consisted of peripheral blood. The receptors were sampled from a man in his 60s with COVID-19, enrolled during active disease.

A single count supports this clone. The rearrangement links TRBV10-3 to TRBJ2-7; 10 bases agree with TRBD1. Trimming cost V 6 bases and J 5 bases; bases outside gene matches: 4. The germline V gene has CDR1 ENHRY and CDR2 SYGVKD. CDR3 length: 13 residues. The CDR3 sequence: CAIRGTGDHEQYF. The CDR3 nucleotides read TGTGCCATCAGGGGGACAGGGGACCACGAGCAGTACTTC.

This chain connects TRBV6-5 to TRBJ1-6; TRBD1 matches 8 bases. This CDR3 region has 12 residues. V dropped 6 bases and J dropped 8; count of bases not matched to a gene: 0. Germline-derived CDR1 and CDR2 are MNHEY and SVGAGI. The CDR3, as DNA: TGTGCCAGCAGGGACAGGGATTCACCCCTCCACTTT. Its protein product is CASRDRDSPLHF.

There are a few counts of this clone. V and J are TRBV11-3 and TRBJ1-1, with D possibly being TRBD1 (5 bases). V lost 6 bases to trimming and J lost 5 bases, with 10 bases between them. The CDR3 has 12 residues. The germline CDR1 and CDR2 sequences are SGHNT and YENEEA. CDR3 sequence: CASSFGGTEAFF. The CDR3 DNA reads as TGTGCCAGCAGTTTCGGGGGAACTGAAGCTTTCTTT.

The chain recombines TRBV4-3 with TRBJ1-6, with D possibly being TRBD1 (5 bases). The germline V gene encodes CDR1 LGHNA and CDR2 YSLEER. CDR3 length: 16 residues. V gave up 1 base and J gave up 13 bases, with 20 bases separating them. CDR3 in DNA: TGCGCCAGCAGCCAAGTGCTTGGGACGGGAGTGGCCCCCCTCCACTTT. Amino acids: CASSQVLGTGVAPLHF.

CDR3 amino acids: CSVDPGSSYNEQFF. CDR3 bases: TGCAGCGTTGATCCAGGCTCCTCCTACAATGAGCAGTTCTTC. V gene TRBV29-1 combines with J gene TRBJ2-1; no clear D gene. V lost 3 bases and J lost 0, with 9 bases in between. Germline CDR1 and CDR2: SQVTM and ANQGSEA. The CDR3 runs 14 residues.

The V gene is TRBV11-2, the J gene TRBJ2-1, with TRBD2 identical over 13 bases. V lost 1 base to trimming and J lost 7 bases; unmatched junction nucleotides: 4. This CDR3 comprises 16 residues. Germline CDR1 SGHAT, CDR2 FQNNGV. CDR3 nucleotides: TGTGCCAGCAGCTTAGGGACTAGCGGGAGAGCGAATGAGCAGTTCTTC. This codes for CASSLGTSGRANEQFF.

J is TRBJ1-4 and V is TRBV19; D gene uncertain. Germline V gene lookup returns CDR1 LNHDA and CDR2 SQIVND (reference sequence). This CDR3 has 12 amino acids. V lost 8 bases to trimming and J lost 8 bases, with 12 bases between them. CDR3 nucleotide sequence: TGTGCCAGTCGGAGACGTGAGGAAAAACTGTTTTTT. Protein product: CASRRREEKLFF.